Listed here are 2 T cell receptor beta chains from one sample, sequenced in a study of T cell responses to AZD1222 COVID-19 vaccine. TCRdb keeps only in-frame clones here, not all; method: immunoSEQ multiplex PCR. The table shows about 180,000 clones, with roughly 88% occurring only once. Source: peripheral blood, taken on day 0 of AZD1222 vaccination. The receptors shown here come from an adult in good health.

This chain joins TRBV18 and TRBJ2-7; D remains unclear. CDR1 and CDR2 from the germline V gene are KGHSH and LQKENI. CDR3 length: 12 amino acids. V gave up 6 bases and J gave up 1 base, with 7 bases separating them. The CDR3 protein is CASSPGSYEQYF. In nucleotides, the CDR3 is TGTGCCAGCTCCCCAGGATCCTACGAGCAGTACTTC.

V usage is TRBV5-5 and J usage is TRBJ1-5; 8 nucleotides align to TRBD1. V was clipped by 2 bases and J by 1 base; unmatched bases: 5. This CDR3 has 16 residues. Germline CDR1 SGHKS, CDR2 YYEKEE (reference sequence). The CDR3, as DNA: TGTGCCAGCAGCTTCACAGGGGGATCAAGCAATCAGCCCCAGCATTTT. Amino acid sequence: CASSFTGGSSNQPQHF.